These 21 T cell receptor beta chains came from one sample sequenced in a study of T cells in Graves' hyperthyroidism and ophthalmopathy. RNA transcripts provided the source from which TCR beta CDR3 regions were amplified. TCR CDR3 regions were first amplified by RT-PCR with HTBI primers. TCRdb analysed the multiplex PCR reads with MiXCR anew, one entry per CDR3 protein. The table lists under 130,000 distinct CDR3 sequences, about 50% of them singletons. Specimen: blood. The receptors stem from a man in his forties with Graves' hyperthyroidism.

At least ten counts were recorded for this clonotype. CDR3 region: CASSLEGHRGLAFF. CDR3 in DNA: TGTGCCAGCAGCTTGGAGGGCCACAGGGGGCTTGCTTTCTTT. The V and J genes are TRBV5-5 and TRBJ1-1, with 9 bases lining up with TRBD1. V gave up 0 bases and J gave up 11 bases; unmatched junction bases: 8. CDR3 length: 14 amino acids. The germline V gene encodes CDR1 SGHKS and CDR2 YYEKEE (reference sequence).

This clonotype was seen repeatedly, ten times or more. The J gene is TRBJ2-2, the V gene TRBV4-3; the match to TRBD1 covers 10 bases. The germline V gene encodes CDR1 LGHNA and CDR2 YSLEER. The CDR3 runs 17 residues. V shed 3 bases and J 1 base; nucleotides not matched to a gene: 5. As DNA, the CDR3 is TGCGCCAGCAGCCATGGGACAGGGGCGGTGAACACCGGGGAGCTGTTTTTT. Translation: CASSHGTGAVNTGELFF.

The chain couples TRBV7-2 to TRBJ1-2; D unclear. The V end lost 4 bases, the J end lost 8 bases, and 14 bases lay between the germline ends. CDR3 size: 13 residues. Germline loops: CDR1 SGHTA, CDR2 FQGNSA. CDR3 nucleotides: TGTGCCAGCAGCTCCATACTAGCGGGAGGCTACACCTTC. This sequence encodes CASSSILAGGYTF.

The chain is built from TRBV20-1 and TRBJ2-5; 8 nucleotides match TRBD1. The CDR3 covers 17 residues. J gave up 5 bases and V 3 bases, and 17 bases lay outside the gene matches. Per germline, CDR1 DFQATT and CDR2 SNEGSKA (reference sequence). The CDR3 region has the DNA TGCAGTGCTAGGGAGGACAGGGAGAAGGACACCGTTGAGACCCAGTACTTC. It encodes CSAREDREKDTVETQYF.

The table lists this clonotype with many counts. DNA of the CDR3: TGTGCCAGCGGGACAGGGCTCAATCAGCCCCAGCATTTT. It is translated as CASGTGLNQPQHF. This chain uses TRBV6-2 or TRBV6-3 with TRBJ1-5, with 9 bases fitting TRBD1. The V and J ends lost 8 bases and 3 bases, in that order; junction bases with no gene match: 2. The CDR3 loop spans 13 amino acids. Germline assignment: CDR1 MNHEY and CDR2 SVGEGT.

This clonotype was recorded at least ten times. The chain recombines TRBV6-5 with TRBJ2-7, with D perhaps being TRBD1 or TRBD2 (6 bases each). The ends were cut back, 6 bases at V and 7 bases at J, with 16 bases in the middle. This CDR3 spans 13 amino acids. Germline CDR1 is MNHEY and CDR2 is SVGAGI. The CDR3 region is CASRPSGAPEQYF. The CDR3 DNA follows: TGTGCCAGCAGACCCTCGGGGGCGCCTGAGCAGTACTTC.

This clonotype has a handful of counts. This chain uses TRBV15 with TRBJ2-7; TRBD1 aligns across 8 bases. V shed 3 bases and J 5 bases; nucleotides not matched to a gene: 3. Germline values: CDR1 LNHNV, CDR2 YYDKDF (reference sequence). This CDR3 contains 13 residues. The chain's CDR3 is CATSSDRGHEQYF. The CDR3 nucleotides are TGTGCCACCAGCAGCGACAGGGGCCACGAGCAGTACTTC.

V and J are TRBV7-2 and TRBJ2-7; maybe TRBD2 (5 bases). The V gene's germline CDR1 is SGHTA and CDR2 FQGNSA. V was shortened by 3 bases and J by 4 bases, with 16 bases between the two germline ends. The CDR3 is 15 amino acids. The CDR3 DNA sequence: TGTGCCAGCAGCTTTCAAAAGGGAGACGGGTACGAGCAGTACTTC. Amino acids: CASSFQKGDGYEQYF.

This clonotype has a count of ten or more. The chain couples TRBV10-1 to TRBJ2-7, with unresolved D. This CDR3 is 17 amino acids long. In germline, CDR1 is WNHNN, CDR2 SYGVQD (reference sequence). Trimming shortened V by 0 bases and J by 0 bases, and 15 bases separated the two germline ends. CDR3 amino acids: CASSESVSPMGSYEQYF. Written as DNA, the CDR3 is TGCGCCAGCAGTGAGTCGGTTTCCCCGATGGGCTCCTACGAGCAGTACTTC.

The sample holds many counts of this clonotype. The V and J genes are TRBV20-1 and TRBJ1-1; 11 bases fit TRBD1. This CDR3 has 16 amino acids. Trimming at V came to 0 bases and at J to 3 bases, leaving 6 bases not matched to a gene. Germline-derived CDR1 and CDR2 are DFQATT and SNEGSKA (reference sequence). The CDR3 DNA sequence: TGCAGTGCTAGAGATCAGGGACAGGGGGAGCACACTGAAGCTTTCTTT. It is translated as CSARDQGQGEHTEAFF.

This sequence joins TRBV18 and TRBJ2-5, with D unresolved. The CDR3 runs 12 residues. The germline V gene encodes CDR1 KGHSH and CDR2 LQKENI. V shed 5 bases and J shed 0 bases, with 4 bases lying between them. Here the CDR3 DNA reads TGTGCCAGCTCAACCCACCAAGAGACCCAGTACTTC. Residues: CASSTHQETQYF.

Of note for this clonotype: One end of the junction varies from germline; a read error may be responsible. This chain links TRBV6-1 with TRBJ2-4; perhaps TRBD2 as D (5 bases). The length of the CDR3 is 16 residues. Per the germline V gene, CDR1 is MNHNS and CDR2 is SASEGT. The CDR3 loop is CASSDGRYLAKDIQYF. In DNA, the CDR3 is TGTGCCAGCAGTGATGGACGGTATCTAGCCAAAGACATTCAGTACTTC.

This clonotype was recorded at least ten times. The rearrangement links TRBV2 to TRBJ2-7; perhaps TRBD2 as D (7 bases). CDR1 is SNHLY, CDR2 FYNNEI, per germline. The CDR3 extends over 14 amino acids. V was trimmed by 8 bases and J by 5 bases, leaving 19 bases between them. The CDR3 coding sequence is TGTGCCAGCCGCTGGGGGGGCGCTAACCACGAGCAGTACTTC. This codes for CASRWGGANHEQYF.

This clonotype was picked up many times. The V gene is TRBV4-1, the J gene TRBJ2-7, with unresolved D. This CDR3 contains 14 residues. CDR1 and CDR2 (germline): MGHRA, YSYEKL. Trimming pared 0 bases from V and 2 bases from J, leaving 8 bases between. As DNA, the CDR3 is TGCGCCAGCAGCCAAGAACCCATTACCTACGAGCAGTACTTC. Encoded protein: CASSQEPITYEQYF.

The chain recombines TRBV20-1 with TRBJ1-4; D is uncertain. CDR3 size: 13 residues. With 0 bases removed from V and 1 base from J, the gap between germline ends came to 3 bases. The germline CDR1 and CDR2 sequences are DFQATT and SNEGSKA (reference sequence). Here the CDR3 DNA reads TGCAGTGCTAGAGATTTAACTAATGAAAAACTGTTTTTT. It is translated as CSARDLTNEKLFF.

The genes are TRBV12-3 or TRBV12-4 and TRBJ2-5; 8 bases match TRBD2. The V segment lost 1 base and the J segment 6 bases; nucleotides outside the gene matches: 10. The CDR3 runs to 16 residues. DNA for the CDR3: TGTGCCAGCAGTTTAGTCAGGGGACTAGGGGAGAAGACCCAGTACTTC. This codes for CASSLVRGLGEKTQYF.

The chain carries TRBV19 and TRBJ2-2; 9 positions match TRBD2. The CDR3 is made up of 16 amino acids. Trimming at V came to 4 bases and at J to 3 bases, leaving 6 bases not matched to a gene. In germline, CDR1 is LNHDA, CDR2 SQIVND (reference sequence). The CDR3 DNA is TGTGCCAGTAGTAGGGATAGCGGGGGCGACACCGGGGAGCTGTTTTTT. Protein product: CASSRDSGGDTGELFF.

This clonotype was seen ten or more times. The chain links TRBV12-3 or TRBV12-4 to TRBJ2-1; 11 bases agree with TRBD2. The CDR3 length is 16 residues. J was trimmed by 5 bases and V by 2 bases; bases with no gene match: 5. CDR3 bases: TGTGCCAGCAGTTTATGGGGTAGCGGGGGGGACAATGAGCAGTTCTTC. This encodes CASSLWGSGGDNEQFF.

This clonotype was counted once. The rearrangement links TRBV13 to TRBJ2-7, with D possibly matching TRBD2 (5 bases). Per germline, CDR1 PRHDT and CDR2 FYEKMQ (reference sequence). The CDR3 runs to 12 residues. Trimming shortened V by 5 bases and J by 7 bases, and 12 bases separated the two germline ends. The CDR3 loop is CASSGGLREQYF. CDR3 sequence (DNA): TGTGCCAGCAGCGGAGGACTTCGGGAGCAGTACTTC.

A few counts support this clonotype. A much larger clone lies one base from this, so it may be a read error. The chain is built from TRBV12-3 or TRBV12-4 and TRBJ2-1, with D maybe TRBD1 (5 bases). Trimming cost V 5 bases and J 5 bases, with 10 bases left between them. This CDR3 is built from 13 residues. The CDR3: CASSRQNDNEQFF. CDR3 coding DNA: TGTGCCAGCAGTAGACAGAATGACAATGAGCAGTTCTTC.

V is TRBV29-1 and J is TRBJ2-1; TRBD2 matches at 8 bases. Germline loops: CDR1 SQVTM, CDR2 ANQGSEA. The CDR3 runs to 15 residues. V dropped 1 base and J dropped 4; count of bases not matched to a gene: 6. CDR3 nucleotides: TGCAGCGTTGAAGTAGCGGGGCCTACGTACAATGAGCAGTTCTTC. It encodes CSVEVAGPTYNEQFF.